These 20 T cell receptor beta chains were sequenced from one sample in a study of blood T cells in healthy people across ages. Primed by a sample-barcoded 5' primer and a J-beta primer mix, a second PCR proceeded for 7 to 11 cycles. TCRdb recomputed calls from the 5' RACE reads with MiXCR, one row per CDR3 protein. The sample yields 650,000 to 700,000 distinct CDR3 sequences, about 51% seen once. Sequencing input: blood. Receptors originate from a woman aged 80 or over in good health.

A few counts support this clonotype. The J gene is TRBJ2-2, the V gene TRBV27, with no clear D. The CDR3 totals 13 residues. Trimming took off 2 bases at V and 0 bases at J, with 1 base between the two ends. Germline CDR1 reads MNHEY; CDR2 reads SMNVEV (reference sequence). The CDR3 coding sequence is TGTGCCAGCAGTTTAACGAACACCGGGGAGCTGTTTTTT. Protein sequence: CASSLTNTGELFF.

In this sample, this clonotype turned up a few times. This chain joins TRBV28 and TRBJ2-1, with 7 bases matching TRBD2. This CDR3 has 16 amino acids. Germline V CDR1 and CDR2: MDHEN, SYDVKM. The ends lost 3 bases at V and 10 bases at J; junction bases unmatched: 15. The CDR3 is CASSLQFRDYQREQFF. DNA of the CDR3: TGTGCCAGCAGTTTGCAATTCCGGGACTACCAACGGGAGCAGTTCTTC.

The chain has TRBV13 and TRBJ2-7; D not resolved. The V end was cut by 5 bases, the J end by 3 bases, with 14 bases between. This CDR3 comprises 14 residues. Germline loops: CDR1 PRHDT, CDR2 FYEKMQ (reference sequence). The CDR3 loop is CASSPGTGIYEQYF. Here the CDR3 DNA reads TGTGCCAGCAGCCCTGGAACGGGTATCTACGAGCAGTACTTC.

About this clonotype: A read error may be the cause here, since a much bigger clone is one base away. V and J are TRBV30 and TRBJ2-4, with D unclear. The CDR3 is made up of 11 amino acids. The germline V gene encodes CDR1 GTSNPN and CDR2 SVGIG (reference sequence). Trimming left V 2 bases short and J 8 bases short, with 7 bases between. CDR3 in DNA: TGTGCCTGGAGTATGGCAGACATTCAGTACTTC. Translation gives CAWSMADIQYF.

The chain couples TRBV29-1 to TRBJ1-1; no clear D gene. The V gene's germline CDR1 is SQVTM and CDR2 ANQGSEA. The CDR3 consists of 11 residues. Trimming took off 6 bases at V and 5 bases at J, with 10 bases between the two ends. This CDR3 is CSVGSVTEAFF. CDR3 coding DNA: TGCAGCGTGGGGAGCGTGACTGAAGCTTTCTTT.

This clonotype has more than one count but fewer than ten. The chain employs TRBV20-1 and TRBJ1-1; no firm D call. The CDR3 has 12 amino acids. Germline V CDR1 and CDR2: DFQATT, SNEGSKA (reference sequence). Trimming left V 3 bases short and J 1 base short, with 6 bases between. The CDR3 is CSASGRNTEAFF. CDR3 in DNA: TGCAGTGCTAGCGGGCGGAACACTGAAGCTTTCTTT.

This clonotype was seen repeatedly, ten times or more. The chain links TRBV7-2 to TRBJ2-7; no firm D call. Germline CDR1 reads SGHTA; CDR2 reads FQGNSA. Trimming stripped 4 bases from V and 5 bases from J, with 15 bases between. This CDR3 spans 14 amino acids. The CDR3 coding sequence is TGTGCCAGCAGCTCCGTATATGGTCCCCACGAGCAGTACTTC. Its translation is CASSSVYGPHEQYF. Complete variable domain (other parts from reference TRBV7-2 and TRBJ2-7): GAGVSQSPSNKVTEKGKDVELRCDPISGHTALYWYRQSLGQGLEFLIYFQGNSAPDKSGLPSDRFSAERTGGSVSTLTIQRTQQEDSAVYLCASSSVYGPHEQYFGPGTRLTVT.

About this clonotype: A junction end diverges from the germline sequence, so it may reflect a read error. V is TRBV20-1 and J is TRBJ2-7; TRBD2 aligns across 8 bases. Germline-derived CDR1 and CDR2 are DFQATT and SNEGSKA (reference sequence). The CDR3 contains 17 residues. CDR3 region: CSASPYRSGIRPYEQYF. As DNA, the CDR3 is TGCAGTGCTTCTCCGTACCGTAGCGGGATCAGGCCCTATGAGCAGTACTTC.

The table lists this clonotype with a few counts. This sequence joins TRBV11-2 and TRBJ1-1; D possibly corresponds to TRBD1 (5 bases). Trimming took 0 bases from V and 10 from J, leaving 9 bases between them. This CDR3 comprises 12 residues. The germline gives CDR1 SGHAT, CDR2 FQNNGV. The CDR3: CASSLEGRVAFF. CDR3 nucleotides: TGTGCCAGCAGCTTAGAGGGCAGGGTAGCTTTCTTT. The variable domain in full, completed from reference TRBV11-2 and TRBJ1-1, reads EAGVAQSPRYKIIEKRQSVAFWCNPISGHATLYWYQQILGQGPKLLIQFQNNGVVDDSQLPKDRFSAERLKGVDSTLKIQPAKLEDSAVYLCASSLEGRVAFFGQGTRLTVV.

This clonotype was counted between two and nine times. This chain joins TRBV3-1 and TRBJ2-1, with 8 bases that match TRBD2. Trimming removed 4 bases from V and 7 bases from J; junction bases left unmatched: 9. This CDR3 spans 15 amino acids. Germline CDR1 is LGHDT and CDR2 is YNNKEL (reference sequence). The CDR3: CASSPSAGGVNEQFF. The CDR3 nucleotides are TGTGCCAGCAGCCCCTCCGCGGGAGGAGTGAATGAGCAGTTCTTC.

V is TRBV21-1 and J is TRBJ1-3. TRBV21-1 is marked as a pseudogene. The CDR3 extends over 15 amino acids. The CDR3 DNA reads TGTGCCAGCAGCAAAGATGAAGGGTCTGGAAACACCATATATTTT. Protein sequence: CASSKDEGSGNTIYF.

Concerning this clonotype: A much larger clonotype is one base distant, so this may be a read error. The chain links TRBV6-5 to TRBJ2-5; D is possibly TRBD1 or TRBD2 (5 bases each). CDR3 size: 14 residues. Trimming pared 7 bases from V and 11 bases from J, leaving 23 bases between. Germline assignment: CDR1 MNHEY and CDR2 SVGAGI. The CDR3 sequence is CASNSWGTHNEQYF. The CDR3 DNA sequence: TGTGCCAGCAACTCCTGGGGGACGCACAATGAGCAGTACTTC.

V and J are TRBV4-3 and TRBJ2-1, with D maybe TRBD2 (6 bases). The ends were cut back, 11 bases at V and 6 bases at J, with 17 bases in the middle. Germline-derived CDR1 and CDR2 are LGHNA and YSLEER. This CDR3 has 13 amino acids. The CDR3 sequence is CASGSSGSNEQFF. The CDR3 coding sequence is TGCGCCTCCGGAAGTAGCGGCTCCAATGAGCAGTTCTTC.

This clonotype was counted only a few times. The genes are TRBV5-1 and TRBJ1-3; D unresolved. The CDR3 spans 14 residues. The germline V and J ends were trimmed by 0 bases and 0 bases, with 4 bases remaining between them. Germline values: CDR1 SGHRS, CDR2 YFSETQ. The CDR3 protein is CASSLVPSGNTIYF. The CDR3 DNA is TGCGCCAGCAGCTTGGTTCCCTCTGGAAACACCATATATTTT.

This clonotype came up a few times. DNA for the CDR3: TGTGCCAGCAGGGGGACGGACACCGGGGAGCTGTTTTTT. Encoded protein: CASRGTDTGELFF. The chain employs TRBV12-3 or TRBV12-4 and TRBJ2-2, with D perhaps given as TRBD1 or TRBD2 (5 bases each). This CDR3 spans 13 amino acids. V was shortened by 6 bases and J by 3 bases, with 8 bases between the two germline ends.

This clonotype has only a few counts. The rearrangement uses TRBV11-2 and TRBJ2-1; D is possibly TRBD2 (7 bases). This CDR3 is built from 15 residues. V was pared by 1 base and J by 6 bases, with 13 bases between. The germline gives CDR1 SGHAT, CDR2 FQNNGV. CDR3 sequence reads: CASSLVVGGLNEQFF. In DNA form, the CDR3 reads TGTGCCAGCAGCTTAGTCGTGGGGGGGCTCAATGAGCAGTTCTTC.

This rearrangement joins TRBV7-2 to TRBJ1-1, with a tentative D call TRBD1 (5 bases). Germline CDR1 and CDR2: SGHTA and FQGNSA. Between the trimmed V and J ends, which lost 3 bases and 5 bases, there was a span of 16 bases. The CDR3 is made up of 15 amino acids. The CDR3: CASSLDGRGVTEAFF. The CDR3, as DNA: TGTGCCAGCAGCTTGGATGGACGGGGGGTAACTGAAGCTTTCTTT.

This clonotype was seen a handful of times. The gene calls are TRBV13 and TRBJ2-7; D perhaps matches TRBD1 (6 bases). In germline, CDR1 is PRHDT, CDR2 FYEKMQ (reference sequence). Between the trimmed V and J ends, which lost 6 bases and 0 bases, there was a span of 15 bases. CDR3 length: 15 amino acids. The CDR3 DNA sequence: TGTGCCAGCAGGTCACAGGGTCCTCCCTCCTACGAGCAGTACTTC. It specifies CASRSQGPPSYEQYF.

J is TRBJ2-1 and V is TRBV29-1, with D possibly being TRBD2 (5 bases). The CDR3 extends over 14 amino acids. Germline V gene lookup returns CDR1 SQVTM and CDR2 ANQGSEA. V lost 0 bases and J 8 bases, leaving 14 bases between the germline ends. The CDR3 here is CSVEDLGGLDEQFF. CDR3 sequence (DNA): TGCAGCGTTGAAGATCTAGGCGGGCTCGATGAGCAGTTCTTC.

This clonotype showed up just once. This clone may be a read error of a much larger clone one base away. In nucleotides, the CDR3 is TGTCCCAGCAGCCCGGGACAGGCGTTCACAGATACGCAGTATTTT. This encodes CPSSPGQAFTDTQYF. This chain uses TRBV7-7 with TRBJ2-3; 8 nucleotides agree with TRBD1. The CDR3 totals 15 residues. Germline CDR1 and CDR2: SSHAT and FNYEAQ (reference sequence).